This entry describes one T cell receptor beta chain. Its antigen is still unknown. The data are from a study of shared clonotypes between healthy human individuals. Study findings and constraints: Clonotype sharing among the donors was expected to vary with sequencing depth. Against clonotypes common to all four donors, non-shared ones had lower generation probabilities.

The investigators split CD4+ cells into a CD45RA+ naive subset and a CD45RA-negative memory subset. Germline CDR1 is SGHNT and CDR2 is YYREEE (reference sequence). V was cut by 0 bases and J by 6 bases, with 10 bases left in between. The CDR3 covers 13 residues. Profiling relied on immunoSEQ multiplex PCR, and the TCRdb table lists in-frame clones only, not all of them. The data hold about 340,000 clones, with about 70% observed a single time. This chain joins TRBV5-4 and TRBJ2-7; no reliable D call. The sequencing sample was made of memory CD4+ T cells sorted from blood. The subset: CD45RA-negative fraction. The receptor was isolated from a man aged 25-40 years in good health. CDR3 sequence: CASSLVGHVEQYF. The CDR3, as DNA: TGTGCCAGCAGCTTGGTGGGCCACGTCGAGCAGTACTTC.